This T cell receptor (beta chain) is from a study of control samples from healthy donors and cancer patients. TCRdb's copy holds only in-frame clones and misses some; the assay was immunoSEQ multiplex PCR. In the table there are about 100,000 clones, roughly 90% of which are singletons. The ends were cut back, 2 bases at V and 7 bases at J, with 18 bases in the middle. CDR3 length: 16 residues. The germline gives CDR1 SGHTA, CDR2 FQGTGA. The receptor comes from a woman between 45 and 65 years old in good health. The rearrangement joins TRBV7-3 to TRBJ2-1; D is uncertain. The sample was blood. CDR3 bases: TGTGCCAGCAGCTTAGACTTGACGGGTTTCCGGAATGAGCAGTTCTTC. Translating gives CASSLDLTGFRNEQFF.